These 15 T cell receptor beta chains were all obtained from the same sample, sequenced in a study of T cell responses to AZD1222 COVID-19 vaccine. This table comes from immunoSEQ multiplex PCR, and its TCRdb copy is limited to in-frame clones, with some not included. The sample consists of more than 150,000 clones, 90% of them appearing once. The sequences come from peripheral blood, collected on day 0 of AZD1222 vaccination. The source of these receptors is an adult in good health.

The CDR3 DNA sequence: TGTGCCAGCTCACCCTATAGGGGACTAGTGAACACCGGGGAGCTGTTTTTT. Residues: CASSPYRGLVNTGELFF. The chain uses TRBV18 and TRBJ2-2; 8 bases are shared with TRBD2. Germline assignment: CDR1 KGHSH and CDR2 LQKENI. After removal of 3 bases from V and 1 base from J, the junction contained 7 bases not matched to a gene. This CDR3 is built from 17 residues.

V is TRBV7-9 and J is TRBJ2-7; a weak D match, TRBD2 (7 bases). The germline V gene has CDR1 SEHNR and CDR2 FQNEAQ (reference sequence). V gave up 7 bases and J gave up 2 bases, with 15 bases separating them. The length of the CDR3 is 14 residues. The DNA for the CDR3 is TGTGCCAGCACCCGGGGAGGGGGGGCCTACGAGCAGTACTTC. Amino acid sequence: CASTRGGGAYEQYF.

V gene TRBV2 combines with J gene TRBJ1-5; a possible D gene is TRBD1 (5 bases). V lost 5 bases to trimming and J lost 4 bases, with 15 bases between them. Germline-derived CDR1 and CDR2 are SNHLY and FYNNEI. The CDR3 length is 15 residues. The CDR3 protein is CASSYRDGKNQPQHF. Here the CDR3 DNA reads TGTGCCAGCAGTTACCGGGACGGAAAGAATCAGCCCCAGCATTTT.

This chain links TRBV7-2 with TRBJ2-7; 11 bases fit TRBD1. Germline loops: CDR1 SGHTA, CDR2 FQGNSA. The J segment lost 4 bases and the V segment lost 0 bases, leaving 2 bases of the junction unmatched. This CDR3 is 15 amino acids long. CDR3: CASSLAGTGGYEQYF. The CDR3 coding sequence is TGTGCCAGCAGCTTAGCAGGGACAGGGGGATACGAGCAGTACTTC.

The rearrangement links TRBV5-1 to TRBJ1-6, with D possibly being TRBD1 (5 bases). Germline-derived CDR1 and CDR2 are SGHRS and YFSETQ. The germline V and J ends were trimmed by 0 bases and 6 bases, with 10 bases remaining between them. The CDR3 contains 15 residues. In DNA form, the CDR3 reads TGCGCCAGCAGCTTGGGGGGCAGGCCTAATTCACCCCTCCACTTT. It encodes CASSLGGRPNSPLHF.

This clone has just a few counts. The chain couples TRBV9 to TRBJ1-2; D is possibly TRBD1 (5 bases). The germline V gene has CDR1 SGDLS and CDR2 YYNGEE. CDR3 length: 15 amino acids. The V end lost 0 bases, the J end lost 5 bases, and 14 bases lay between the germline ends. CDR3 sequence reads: CASSVATGGVYGYTF. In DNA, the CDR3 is TGTGCCAGCAGCGTAGCTACGGGGGGAGTATATGGCTACACCTTC.

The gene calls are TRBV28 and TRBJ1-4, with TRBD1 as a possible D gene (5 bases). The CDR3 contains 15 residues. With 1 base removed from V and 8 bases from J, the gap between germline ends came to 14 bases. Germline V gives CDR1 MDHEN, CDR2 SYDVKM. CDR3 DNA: TGTGCCAGCAGTTTATCCCCGGGGCCCGGGGAAAAACTGTTTTTT. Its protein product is CASSLSPGPGEKLFF.

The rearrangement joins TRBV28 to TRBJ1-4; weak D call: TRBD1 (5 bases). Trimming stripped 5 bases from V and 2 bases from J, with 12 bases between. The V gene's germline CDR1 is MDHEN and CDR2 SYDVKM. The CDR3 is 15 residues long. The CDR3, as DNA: TGTGCCAGCAGTACCGGGACCTGGACTAATGAAAAACTGTTTTTT. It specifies CASSTGTWTNEKLFF.

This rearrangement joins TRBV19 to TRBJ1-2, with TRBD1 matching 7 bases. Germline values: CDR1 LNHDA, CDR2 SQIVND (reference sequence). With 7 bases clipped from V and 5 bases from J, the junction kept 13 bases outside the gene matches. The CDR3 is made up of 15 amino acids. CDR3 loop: CASNQRGGAKYGYTF. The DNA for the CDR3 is TGTGCCAGTAACCAAAGAGGGGGCGCGAAGTATGGCTACACCTTC.

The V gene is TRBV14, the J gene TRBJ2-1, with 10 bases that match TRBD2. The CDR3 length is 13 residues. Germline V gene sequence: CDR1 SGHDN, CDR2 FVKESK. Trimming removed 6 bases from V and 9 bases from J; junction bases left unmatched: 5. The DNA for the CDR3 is TGTGCCAGCAGGAATAGCGGGGGGATTGAGCAGTTCTTC. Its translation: CASRNSGGIEQFF.

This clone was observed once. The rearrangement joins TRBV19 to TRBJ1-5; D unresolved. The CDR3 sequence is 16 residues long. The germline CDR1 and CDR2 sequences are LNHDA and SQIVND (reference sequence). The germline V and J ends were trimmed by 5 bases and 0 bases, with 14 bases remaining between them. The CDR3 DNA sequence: TGTGCCAGTAGTCTCCCAGTGTATTATAGCAATCAGCCCCAGCATTTT. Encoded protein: CASSLPVYYSNQPQHF. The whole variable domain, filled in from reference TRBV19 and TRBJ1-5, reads DGGITQSPKYLFRKEGQNVTLSCEQNLNHDAMYWYRQDPGQGLRLIYYSQIVNDFQKGDIAEGYSVSREKKESFPLTVTSAQKNPTAFYLCASSLPVYYSNQPQHFGDGTRLSIL.

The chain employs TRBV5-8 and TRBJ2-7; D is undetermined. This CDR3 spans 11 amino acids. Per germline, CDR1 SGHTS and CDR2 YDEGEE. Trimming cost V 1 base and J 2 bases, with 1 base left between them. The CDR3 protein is CASSLTYEQYF. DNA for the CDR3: TGTGCCAGCAGCTTGACCTACGAGCAGTACTTC.

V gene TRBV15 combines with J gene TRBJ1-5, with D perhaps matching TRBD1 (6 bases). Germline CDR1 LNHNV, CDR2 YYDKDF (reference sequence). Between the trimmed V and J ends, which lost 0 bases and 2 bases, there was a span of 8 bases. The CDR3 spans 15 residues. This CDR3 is CATSREGGGNQPQHF. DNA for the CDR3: TGTGCCACCAGCAGAGAGGGGGGCGGCAATCAGCCCCAGCATTTT.

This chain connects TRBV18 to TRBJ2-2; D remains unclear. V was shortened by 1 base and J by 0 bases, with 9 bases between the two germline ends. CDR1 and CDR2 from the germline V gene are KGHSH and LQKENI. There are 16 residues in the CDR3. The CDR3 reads CASSPQDSANTGELFF. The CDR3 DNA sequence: TGTGCCAGCTCACCACAAGATTCCGCGAACACCGGGGAGCTGTTTTTT.

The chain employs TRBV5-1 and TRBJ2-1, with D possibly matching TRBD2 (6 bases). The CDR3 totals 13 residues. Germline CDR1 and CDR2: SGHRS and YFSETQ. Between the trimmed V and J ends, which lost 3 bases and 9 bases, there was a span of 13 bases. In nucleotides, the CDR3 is TGCGCCAGCAGCTCGGCGGGGCGAGGTGAGCAGTTCTTC. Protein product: CASSSAGRGEQFF.